The sequence of this T cell receptor beta chain was determined in a study of memory CD4+ T cells and cytomegalovirus serostatus. Authors' analysis steps: After removing out-of-frame reads, around 2,000,000 distinct TCRbeta sequences remained. TCRdb's copy holds only in-frame clones and misses some; the assay was immunoSEQ multiplex PCR. Clonal size and the V and J genes are those of that table, whereas D and trimming came from the DNA. The sample has about 67,000 clones; roughly three quarters are singletons. The CDR3 loop spans 15 amino acids. Germline-derived CDR1 and CDR2 are SGHRS and YFSETQ. Trimming removed 4 bases at V and 0 bases at J, with 10 bases between. The sort gate was single viable CD3+CD4+CD8-CD45RO+ cells for memory CD4+ T cells. CD4+ T cells were isolated by positive magnetic selection.

The receptor was derived from an adult in good health and CMV-seropositive. The sequencing input was memory CD4+ T cells from blood. The chain has TRBV5-1 and TRBJ2-2, with D uncertain. The CDR3 spells CASSTKDPNTGELFF. In DNA form, the CDR3 reads TGCGCCAGCAGCACAAAAGACCCGAACACCGGGGAGCTGTTTTTT. The complete variable domain, with remaining parts taken from reference TRBV5-1 and TRBJ2-2, reads KAGVTQTPRYLIKTRGQQVTLSCSPISGHRSVSWYQQTPGQGLQFLFEYFSETQRNKGNFPGRFSGRQFSNSRSEMNVSTLELGDSALYLCASSTKDPNTGELFFGEGSRLTVL.